The entry below gives a single T cell receptor (beta chain) sequence along with its context. Germline V gene sequence: CDR1 SGHDT, CDR2 YYEEEE. Trimming took 1 base from V and 3 from J, leaving 20 bases between them. CDR3 length: 17 amino acids. The data were obtained in a study of blood T cell repertoires in COVID-19. Overall study context: Acute and convalescent COVID-19 specimens originated in the United States, Italy and Spain. T cells, B-cell-depleted T cells, or PBMCs supplied cDNA or gDNA.

Data came from immunoSEQ multiplex PCR; TCRdb stores just in-frame clones and leaves some out. Here the sample spans tens of thousands of clones, more than 75% being singletons. The sequenced material came from peripheral blood. This chain uses TRBV5-6 with TRBJ2-7, with D possibly matching TRBD2 (5 bases). The sequence was obtained from a man over 45 with active or convalescent COVID-19. In nucleotides, the CDR3 is TGTGCCAGCAGCTTGCAGCCGACGTATTCCGACTACTACGAGCAGTACGTC. Amino acids: CASSLQPTYSDYYEQYV.